This paragraph covers one T cell receptor beta chain sequence. The data are from a study of blood T cell repertoires in COVID-19. About the study: Samples taken during acute and convalescent COVID-19 were collected in the United States, Italy and Spain.

CDR1 and CDR2 (germline): LNHDA, SQIVND (reference sequence). V was shortened by 1 base and J by 0 bases, with 4 bases between the two germline ends. This CDR3 region has 14 residues. Across about two dozen US areas, participants ranged in age from about 18 to 90 years. Donors were grouped by their self-reported clinical history. A PCR-confirmed or clinician-diagnosed COVID-19 case had contacted exposed participants within 2 weeks of entry. This table comes from immunoSEQ multiplex PCR, and its TCRdb copy is limited to in-frame clones, with some not included. The sample holds roughly 400,000 clones, roughly 88% seen once.

The clonotype was recovered from a woman aged 18-29 years who had been exposed to COVID-19. Sequenced: PBMCs or T cells enriched from blood (not recorded which). This chain links TRBV19 with TRBJ1-3; D not certain. The CDR3 region is CASSIGDSGNTIYF. In DNA, the CDR3 is TGTGCCAGTAGTATAGGCGACTCTGGAAACACCATATATTTT.